The 3 T cell receptor beta chains given below trace back to one sample, sequenced in a study of CXCR3-negative and CXCR3-positive naive CD8 T cells. UMI-labeled 5' RACE yielded the TRB cDNA libraries. TCRdb reprocessed the 5' RACE reads and reports one entry per CDR3 protein, with no DNA. The sample data list 6,000 to 7,500 distinct CDR3 sequences. Sequencing used naive CXCR3- CD8+ T cells from blood. Subset in this sample: CD45RO-CCR7+CD27+CD95- naive CD8+ T cells lacking CXCR3 (TNR3-). These receptors all come from a human donor in good health. Some clones in this sample may be carry-over from other donors' samples.

Its frequency marks this clonotype as medium-sized (0.01 to 0.1%). The V gene is TRBV25-1, the J gene TRBJ2-1. CDR1 MGHDK and CDR2 SYGVNS come from the germline V gene. The CDR3 is 14 residues long. This chain's CDR3 is CASSVKGPYNEQFF.

This clonotype registers medium-sized (0.01 to 0.1%) by frequency. The rearrangement joins TRBV25-1 to TRBJ1-1; TCRdb's D gene call, TRBD1, goes unchecked for lack of DNA. The CDR3 covers 15 residues. CDR1 MGHDK and CDR2 SYGVNS come from the germline V gene. The CDR3 sequence: CASSDSGSGITEAFF.

The rearrangement joins TRBV20-1 to TRBJ2-7; the D call of TRBD2 rests on TCRdb alone, since no DNA is present to check it. Germline assignment: CDR1 DFQATT and CDR2 SNEGSKA (reference sequence). The CDR3 has 11 residues. CDR3 in amino acids: CSAYSGYEQYF.